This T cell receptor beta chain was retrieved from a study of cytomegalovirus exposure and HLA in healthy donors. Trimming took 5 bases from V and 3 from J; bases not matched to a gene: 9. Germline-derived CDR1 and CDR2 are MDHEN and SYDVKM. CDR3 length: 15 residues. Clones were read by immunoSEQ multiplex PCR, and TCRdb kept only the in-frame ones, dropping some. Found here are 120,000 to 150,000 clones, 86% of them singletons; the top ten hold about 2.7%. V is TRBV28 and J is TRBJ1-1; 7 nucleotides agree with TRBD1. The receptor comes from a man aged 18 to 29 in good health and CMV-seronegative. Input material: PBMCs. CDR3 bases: TGTGCCAGCAGTCCTGACAGGGAATTTGACACTGAAGCTTTCTTT. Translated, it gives CASSPDREFDTEAFF.